The 15 T cell receptor beta chains below were found in one sample sequenced in a study of T-cell reconstitution after alpha-beta-depleted transplantation in children. As it was prepared, the TCRbeta library received unique molecular identifiers. TCRdb called the PCR reads again in MiXCR, with one record for every CDR3 protein. The sample records 440,000 or so distinct CDR3 sequences, 11% being singletons. Sequencing used PBMCs from the stem cell graft donor, obtained from the stem cell graft. All receptors derive from a human donor who donated a stem cell graft to a child with acute myeloid leukemia.

V gene TRBV2 combines with J gene TRBJ2-5; D gene unclear. CDR3 length: 13 residues. Trimming took 3 bases from V and 1 from J, leaving 6 bases between them. The V gene's germline CDR1 is SNHLY and CDR2 FYNNEI. The CDR3 DNA reads TGTGCCAGCAGTGATTGGGTCCAAGAGACCCAGTACTTC. This sequence encodes CASSDWVQETQYF.

The chain carries TRBV12-3 or TRBV12-4 and TRBJ1-2, with D possibly matching TRBD1 (5 bases). Trimming removed 5 bases from V and 4 bases from J, with 11 bases in between. The CDR3 is made up of 13 amino acids. The CDR3 sequence is CASSRGEVYGYTF. CDR3 DNA: TGTGCCAGCAGTCGGGGGGAGGTCTATGGCTACACCTTC.

The chain uses TRBV20-1 and TRBJ2-3, with D tentatively TRBD1 (5 bases). Germline V CDR1 and CDR2: DFQATT, SNEGSKA (reference sequence). V gave up 7 bases and J gave up 5 bases, with 13 bases separating them. The length of the CDR3 is 12 residues. This CDR3 is CSVLGQGDTQYF. CDR3 coding DNA: TGCAGTGTTTTGGGGCAGGGAGATACGCAGTATTTT.

V and J are TRBV27 and TRBJ2-3; 10 positions agree with TRBD1. The CDR3 loop spans 19 amino acids. V shed 4 bases, J shed 3 bases, and the junction held 16 bases outside the gene matches. CDR1 and CDR2 from the germline V gene are MNHEY and SMNVEV (reference sequence). In DNA, the CDR3 is TGTGCCAGCAGTTCAAACCTCCGGACTCGGGACAGGGGAACAGATACGCAGTATTTT. Translating gives CASSSNLRTRDRGTDTQYF.

This clonotype was found a few times. The chain joins TRBV6-5 to TRBJ2-3, with D perhaps matching TRBD1 or TRBD2 (5 bases each). The V end lost 6 bases, the J end lost 6 bases, and 16 bases lay between the germline ends. CDR1 and CDR2 from the germline V gene are MNHEY and SVGAGI. The CDR3 consists of 14 residues. The CDR3 protein is CASRRGTTGDTQYF. The CDR3 region has the DNA TGTGCCAGCAGGCGTGGGACGACGGGGGATACGCAGTATTTT.

This clonotype was counted at least ten times. This sequence joins TRBV29-1 and TRBJ2-3, with unresolved D. This CDR3 is 15 amino acids long. V gave up 3 bases and J gave up 0 bases, with 13 bases separating them. The V gene's germline CDR1 is SQVTM and CDR2 ANQGSEA. CDR3 residues: CSVEWAGTSTDTQYF. For the CDR3, the DNA is TGCAGCGTTGAGTGGGCAGGTACTAGCACAGATACGCAGTATTTT.

In this sample, this clonotype turned up a few times. This sequence joins TRBV30 and TRBJ2-3; D unclear. Germline CDR1 and CDR2: GTSNPN and SVGIG (reference sequence). This CDR3 has 11 amino acids. V was shortened by 1 base and J by 3 bases, with 2 bases between the two germline ends. As DNA, the CDR3 is TGTGCCTGGAGTGAGACAGATACGCAGTATTTT. Amino acids: CAWSETDTQYF.

CDR3 in amino acids: CAWSPPRGRAYEQYF. The CDR3 DNA reads TGTGCCTGGAGCCCCCCGAGGGGGCGGGCCTACGAGCAGTACTTC. V and J are TRBV30 and TRBJ2-7, with 7 bases aligning to TRBD1. J lost 2 bases, V lost 3 bases, and 10 bases had no gene match. This CDR3 region has 15 residues. Germline assignment: CDR1 GTSNPN and CDR2 SVGIG (reference sequence).

The chain carries TRBV9 and TRBJ2-7, with a possible D match to TRBD2 (6 bases). CDR1 is SGDLS and CDR2 is YYNGEE in the germline V gene. The CDR3 totals 15 residues. V was cut by 0 bases and J by 0 bases, with 10 bases left in between. The CDR3 here is CASSVDSGYSYEQYF. The DNA for the CDR3 is TGTGCCAGCAGCGTAGATAGCGGATACTCCTACGAGCAGTACTTC.

The V call is TRBV7-3, the J call TRBJ2-1; tentative D call: TRBD1 (6 bases). The germline CDR1 and CDR2 sequences are SGHTA and FQGTGA. V was trimmed by 5 bases and J by 2 bases, leaving 13 bases between them. The CDR3 is made up of 15 amino acids. The CDR3 DNA follows: TGTGCCAGCAGCCCCCGGGACACCACCTACAATGAGCAGTTCTTC. Its protein product is CASSPRDTTYNEQFF.

This clonotype was observed many times. This rearrangement joins TRBV6-1 to TRBJ2-3; 8 bases agree with TRBD1. The V gene end was trimmed by 6 bases and the J gene end by 3 bases; junction bases not matched to a gene: 8. This CDR3 spans 15 amino acids. CDR1 and CDR2 (germline): MNHNS, SASEGT. For the CDR3, the DNA is TGTGCCAGCAGACCAGGGACAGGCGAAACAGATACGCAGTATTTT. Translated, it gives CASRPGTGETDTQYF.

A few counts support this clonotype. The chain combines TRBV29-1 with TRBJ2-5; the D is unclear. V lost 5 bases, J lost 1 base, and 8 bases lay in between. The CDR3 runs 12 residues. CDR1 and CDR2 (germline): SQVTM, ANQGSEA. Here the CDR3 reads CSVSPIQETQYF. DNA of the CDR3: TGCAGCGTTTCCCCTATCCAAGAGACCCAGTACTTC.

This clonotype was counted between two and nine times. The rearrangement joins TRBV5-1 to TRBJ2-7, with TRBD2 matching 8 bases. V trimming: 4 bases; J trimming: 6 bases; junction bases outside the gene matches: 12. Germline-derived CDR1 and CDR2 are SGHRS and YFSETQ. The CDR3 has 15 amino acids. The CDR3 DNA reads TGCGCCAGCAGCCCCAGCGTGGGGACTAGAGGCGAGCAGTACTTC. This encodes CASSPSVGTRGEQYF.

This clonotype was seen at least ten times. The genes are TRBV29-1 and TRBJ2-1, with unresolved D. Germline CDR1 is SQVTM and CDR2 is ANQGSEA. CDR3 length: 12 amino acids. V was trimmed by 1 base and J by 8 bases, leaving 9 bases between them. DNA of the CDR3: TGCAGCGTTGAAGGACCCCACGATGAGCAGTTCTTC. This gives the protein CSVEGPHDEQFF.

The V call is TRBV6-5, the J call TRBJ1-1, with D maybe TRBD1 (5 bases). Germline loops: CDR1 MNHEY, CDR2 SVGAGI. This CDR3 is 16 amino acids long. The V and J ends lost 0 bases and 2 bases respectively, with 13 bases between them. Here the CDR3 DNA reads TGTGCCAGCAGTTACTCGTCTTCTGGGGGAAACACTGAAGCTTTCTTT. Amino acids: CASSYSSSGGNTEAFF.